This TCR beta chain is drawn from a study of CD4 T cells in relation to SARS-CoV-2 and coronaviruses. V trimming: 2 bases; J trimming: 8 bases; junction bases outside the gene matches: 6. Germline V gene sequence: CDR1 SGDLS, CDR2 YYNGEE. The length of the CDR3 is 14 residues. Using immunoSEQ multiplex PCR, the repertoire was profiled, and TCRdb retains in-frame clones only, with some absent. Of 20,000 to 25,000 clones detected, 74% appear once; the ten largest clones hold approximately 13%. The unexposed donors gave CD4+ T cells in about 2011-2018, prior to COVID-19. CD4+ T cells were isolated from the cells after 10 days of culture. Unexposed-donor CD4+ T cells were probed with SARS-CoV-2 S/N and four cold-coronavirus spikes, cells permitting. Worth noting for this clone: Antigen specificity is unknown.

The sequenced sample was CD4+ T cells from PBMCs, cultured in vitro. This clonotype was sampled from a human donor in good health. This chain uses TRBV9 with TRBJ1-4, with 7 bases that match TRBD1. The CDR3 DNA sequence: TGTGCCAGCAGCGTCCGGGACAGTAGCGAAAAACTGTTTTTT. This encodes CASSVRDSSEKLFF.